A single sample gave rise to the 3 T cell receptor beta chains below, sequenced in a study of blood T cells in healthy people across ages. A second about 7 to 11 cycle PCR used barcoded and J-beta primers. MiXCR was run by TCRdb on the 5' RACE reads, yielding one entry per CDR3 protein. This sample has hundreds of thousands of distinct CDR3 sequences, with about 25% found just once. The sample was also linked to a second study, of T cells of mothers and their children.

Sample: blood. These receptors all come from a boy aged 5-17 years in good health.

The chain links TRBV28 to TRBJ1-3; D gene uncertain. Germline CDR1 is MDHEN and CDR2 is SYDVKM. The CDR3 has 15 residues. V lost 6 bases to trimming and J lost 1 base, with 13 bases between them. The CDR3 DNA is TGTGCCAGCAGCCTACAGAGGGATTCTGGAAACACCATATATTTT. Residues: CASSLQRDSGNTIYF. The variable domain in full, completed from reference TRBV28 and TRBJ1-3, reads DVKVTQSSRYLVKRTGEKVFLECVQDMDHENMFWYRQDPGLGLRLIYFSYDVKMKEKGDIPEGYSVSREKKERFSLILESASTNQTSMYLCASSLQRDSGNTIYFGEGSWLTVV.

The V call is TRBV19, the J call TRBJ2-1; tentative D call: TRBD1 (6 bases). The CDR3 is 18 amino acids. In germline, CDR1 is LNHDA, CDR2 SQIVND (reference sequence). V was trimmed by 1 base and J by 5 bases, leaving 21 bases between them. This CDR3 is CASSIVLFNAGVDNEQFF. CDR3 nucleotides: TGTGCCAGTAGTATAGTTTTGTTTAATGCAGGGGTAGACAATGAGCAGTTCTTC.

This clonotype was observed a handful of times. This chain connects TRBV6-4 to TRBJ2-5; D is perhaps TRBD2 (6 bases). The J call is in doubt because the DNA end fits TRBJ2-1 better. The CDR3 sequence is 12 residues long. Per germline, CDR1 MRHNA and CDR2 SNTAGT. DNA for the CDR3: TGTGCCAGCAGTGACGGAGGGAGTGAGCAGTTCTTC. Translation: CASSDGGSEQFF.